One sample yielded the 13 T cell receptor beta chains listed below, sequenced in a study of CD8 T cells in Susac syndrome. A quantity of about 0.45 to 1 ug RNA underwent reverse transcription using random hexamers. TCRdb analysed the immunoSEQ multiplex PCR reads with MiXCR anew, one entry per CDR3 protein. The sample shows around 300,000 distinct CDR3 sequences, roughly 85% of them seen only once. The sequencing input was CD8+ T cells from PBMCs. Receptors originate from a human donor with multiple sclerosis.

The chain is built from TRBV27 and TRBJ2-5; D assignment may be TRBD1 or TRBD2 (5 bases each). The germline V gene has CDR1 MNHEY and CDR2 SMNVEV (reference sequence). The V end lost 5 bases, the J end lost 9 bases, and 19 bases lay between the germline ends. The CDR3 is 14 amino acids. In DNA form, the CDR3 reads TGTGCCAGCAGTGGAGTTCCCCCGGGGCTGGCCCAGTACTTC. It encodes CASSGVPPGLAQYF.

The chain uses TRBV28 and TRBJ2-7; TRBD1 matches at 9 bases. This CDR3 region has 15 residues. Germline V lookup: CDR1 MDHEN, CDR2 SYDVKM. J gave up 2 bases and V 6 bases, and 8 bases lay outside the gene matches. In DNA, the CDR3 is TGTGCCAGCAGGTCCACCGGGACAGGGCCCTACGAGCAGTACTTC. The encoded protein is CASRSTGTGPYEQYF.

The rearrangement uses TRBV5-4 and TRBJ2-1; 10 bases match TRBD2. The CDR3 totals 16 residues. V dropped 2 bases and J dropped 4; count of bases not matched to a gene: 6. The germline CDR1 and CDR2 sequences are SGHNT and YYREEE (reference sequence). The CDR3: CASSFLAGDPYNEQFF. CDR3 nucleotide sequence: TGTGCCAGCAGCTTTCTAGCGGGAGACCCATACAATGAGCAGTTCTTC.

The chain uses TRBV27 and TRBJ2-3; 8 nucleotides line up with TRBD2. Germline V gene sequence: CDR1 MNHEY, CDR2 SMNVEV (reference sequence). The CDR3 contains 20 residues. The J segment lost 3 bases and the V segment lost 1 base, leaving 18 bases of the junction unmatched. CDR3: CASSLYVRVERERGTDTQYF. In nucleotides, the CDR3 is TGTGCCAGCAGTTTATACGTACGGGTCGAGCGGGAGAGAGGGACAGATACGCAGTATTTT.

The chain recombines TRBV6-2 or TRBV6-3 with TRBJ1-1, with D possibly TRBD1 on 5 matching bases. Trimming pared 2 bases from V and 11 bases from J, leaving 12 bases between. The CDR3 length is 12 residues. The V gene's germline CDR1 is MNHEY and CDR2 SVGEGT. CDR3 loop: CASSYTGEDAFF. The CDR3 DNA follows: TGTGCCAGCAGTTACACGGGGGAGGACGCTTTCTTT.

The V and J genes are TRBV28 and TRBJ2-7, with a tentative D call TRBD2 (6 bases). The germline CDR1 and CDR2 sequences are MDHEN and SYDVKM. The CDR3 is made up of 15 amino acids. Trimming took 1 base from V and 0 from J, leaving 10 bases between them. CDR3 amino acids: CASSLLGGPSYEQYF. The CDR3 DNA is TGTGCCAGCAGTTTATTGGGGGGACCCTCCTACGAGCAGTACTTC.

This clonotype was counted between two and nine times. In DNA form, the CDR3 reads TGTGCCAGCACCCCAGCCTGGGGGGGCCTCTACGAGCAGTACTTC. Translated, it gives CASTPAWGGLYEQYF. The chain recombines TRBV3-1 with TRBJ2-7; perhaps TRBD2 as D (7 bases). CDR1 and CDR2 (germline): LGHDT, YNNKEL (reference sequence). There are 15 residues in the CDR3. Trimming cost V 7 bases and J 3 bases, with 19 bases left between them.

The chain recombines TRBV24-1 with TRBJ2-7; no clear D. The CDR3 is 14 amino acids. The V gene lost 2 bases and the J gene lost 3 bases, with 10 bases spanning the gap. CDR1 KGHDR and CDR2 SFDVKD come from the germline V gene. The CDR3 sequence: CATSDSNKDYEQYF. CDR3 in DNA: TGTGCCACCAGTGATTCGAATAAAGACTACGAGCAGTACTTC.

V is TRBV9 and J is TRBJ1-1; weak D call: TRBD1 (5 bases). From germline, CDR1 is SGDLS and CDR2 YYNGEE. This CDR3 contains 13 residues. Trimming took 4 bases from V and 4 from J, leaving 11 bases between them. The CDR3: CASSHRGVTEAFF. The CDR3 nucleotides read TGTGCCAGCAGCCATCGGGGCGTCACTGAAGCTTTCTTT.

J is TRBJ2-3 and V is TRBV6-5, with no clear D. V was shortened by 2 bases and J by 2 bases, with 8 bases between the two germline ends. The germline V gene has CDR1 MNHEY and CDR2 SVGAGI. CDR3 length equals 14 residues. The CDR3 region has the DNA TGTGCCAGCAGTTACATTGATTTCACAGATACGCAGTATTTT. The encoded protein is CASSYIDFTDTQYF.

The chain is built from TRBV7-9 and TRBJ2-7; 10 bases match TRBD2. The CDR3 sequence is 16 residues long. CDR1 is SEHNR, CDR2 FQNEAQ, per germline (reference sequence). After removal of 5 bases from V and 0 bases from J, the junction contained 7 bases not matched to a gene. CDR3 residues: CASSPQLAGSSYEQYF. The CDR3 DNA is TGTGCCAGCAGCCCTCAACTAGCGGGAAGCTCCTACGAGCAGTACTTC.

The chain couples TRBV24-1 to TRBJ2-5; D might be TRBD2 (5 bases). Germline-derived CDR1 and CDR2 are KGHDR and SFDVKD. This CDR3 is built from 15 residues. V lost 5 bases and J lost 4, with 16 bases in between. The CDR3 DNA reads TGTGCCACCAGTGTACAGTGGAGGATGGGAGAGACCCAGTACTTC. Protein: CATSVQWRMGETQYF.

The count of this clonotype is one. The V gene is TRBV4-1, the J gene TRBJ2-7; 7 bases are shared with TRBD2. The CDR3 is 15 amino acids. V gave up 2 bases and J gave up 4 bases; unmatched junction bases: 8. Germline V gene lookup returns CDR1 MGHRA and CDR2 YSYEKL. The CDR3 spells CASSQIRTGGYEQYF. The CDR3 DNA reads TGCGCCAGCAGCCAAATCCGGACCGGGGGGTACGAGCAGTACTTC.